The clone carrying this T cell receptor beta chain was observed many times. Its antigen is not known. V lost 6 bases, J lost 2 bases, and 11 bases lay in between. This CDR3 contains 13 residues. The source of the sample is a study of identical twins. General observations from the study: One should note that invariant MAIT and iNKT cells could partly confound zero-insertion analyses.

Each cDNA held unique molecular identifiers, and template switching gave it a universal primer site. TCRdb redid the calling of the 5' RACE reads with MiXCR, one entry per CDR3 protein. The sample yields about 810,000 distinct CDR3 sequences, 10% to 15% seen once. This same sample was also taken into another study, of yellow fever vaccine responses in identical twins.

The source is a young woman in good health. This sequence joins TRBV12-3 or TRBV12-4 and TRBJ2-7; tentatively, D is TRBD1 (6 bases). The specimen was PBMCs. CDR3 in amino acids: CASRARTAYEQYF. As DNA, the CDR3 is TGTGCCAGCAGGGCCAGGACAGCCTACGAGCAGTACTTC.